The 15 T cell receptor beta chains in this list originate from one sample, sequenced in a study of cytomegalovirus exposure and HLA in healthy donors. With 60 Vbeta and 13 Jbeta primers, the PCR was carried out. Data came from immunoSEQ multiplex PCR; TCRdb stores just in-frame clones and leaves some out. There are roughly 150,000 clones in the sample; 75% to 90% occur only once, and 1.5% lies in the top ten. Material: PBMCs. Receptors were obtained from a woman in her late teens or twenties in good health and CMV-seronegative.

The chain carries TRBV7-3 and TRBJ1-1, with 7 bases fitting TRBD1. Trimming cost V 5 bases and J 1 base; bases outside gene matches: 1. CDR3 length: 13 residues. Germline loops: CDR1 SGHTA, CDR2 FQGTGA. The CDR3 region has the DNA TGTGCCAGCAGCAGACAGGGGAACACTGAAGCTTTCTTT. Its protein product is CASSRQGNTEAFF. Full variable domain (rest looked up from reference TRBV7-3 and TRBJ1-1): GAGVSQTPSNKVTEKGKYVELRCDPISGHTALYWYRQSLGQGPEFLIYFQGTGAADDSGLPNDRFFAVRPEGSVSTLKIQRTERGDSAVYLCASSRQGNTEAFFGQGTRLTVV.

This chain connects TRBV6-5 to TRBJ2-7, with no clear D. The germline V gene encodes CDR1 MNHEY and CDR2 SVGAGI. Trimming left V 5 bases short and J 8 bases short, with 7 bases between. This CDR3 comprises 10 residues. This CDR3 reads CASSEFKQYF. The DNA of the CDR3 is TGTGCCAGCAGTGAGTTCAAGCAGTACTTC.

The CDR3 region has the DNA TGTGCCAGCAGTTACTCGAACAGAAACATTCAGTACTTC. Protein product: CASSYSNRNIQYF. The chain is built from TRBV6-5 and TRBJ2-4; the D is unclear. The CDR3 has 13 amino acids. Germline CDR1 MNHEY, CDR2 SVGAGI. Trimming shortened V by 0 bases and J by 6 bases, and 6 bases separated the two germline ends.

This clone has only one observation. This chain uses TRBV5-1 with TRBJ1-1; D unclear. V lost 3 bases, J lost 1 base, and 10 bases lay in between. In germline, CDR1 is SGHRS, CDR2 YFSETQ. CDR3 size: 14 residues. CDR3 nucleotides: TGCGCCAGCAGCTCCCAAGACTGGAACACTGAAGCTTTCTTT. Translating gives CASSSQDWNTEAFF.

The J gene is TRBJ2-3, the V gene TRBV2; TRBD2 agrees at 12 bases. There are 15 residues in the CDR3. CDR1 and CDR2 (germline): SNHLY, FYNNEI. With 8 bases clipped from V and 2 bases from J, the junction kept 5 bases outside the gene matches. CDR3 amino acids: CASEPSGGVTDTQYF. CDR3 nucleotide sequence: TGTGCCAGCGAACCTAGCGGGGGGGTCACAGATACGCAGTATTTT.

This clone has a handful of counts. CDR3 protein: CASSPNTGTDNYGYTF. The CDR3 nucleotides are TGTGCCAGCAGCCCTAATACAGGGACAGATAACTATGGCTACACCTTC. V is TRBV7-9 and J is TRBJ1-2; 7 bases fit TRBD1. The V gene end was trimmed by 5 bases and the J gene end by 1 base; junction bases not matched to a gene: 10. The CDR3 has 16 residues. Germline CDR1 reads SEHNR; CDR2 reads FQNEAQ (reference sequence).

The genes are TRBV6-5 and TRBJ2-3; weak D call: TRBD1 (6 bases). CDR1 is MNHEY, CDR2 SVGAGI, per germline. Deletions cut 5 bases from V and 0 bases from J, with 12 bases between. The CDR3 totals 15 residues. CDR3 sequence reads: CASSQNRASTDTQYF. The CDR3 bases are TGTGCCAGCAGTCAGAACAGGGCCAGCACAGATACGCAGTATTTT.

The chain joins TRBV9 to TRBJ2-1; 13 bases agree with TRBD2. V gave up 4 bases and J gave up 7 bases; unmatched junction bases: 8. Germline CDR1 reads SGDLS; CDR2 reads YYNGEE. This CDR3 region has 16 residues. The CDR3 nucleotides are TGTGCCAGCAGCCGATCCGGGACTAGCGGGGTTAATGAGCAGTTCTTC. Translated, it gives CASSRSGTSGVNEQFF.

The chain links TRBV28 to TRBJ2-1; 11 nucleotides match TRBD2. Germline V gives CDR1 MDHEN, CDR2 SYDVKM. With V trimmed by 6 bases and J by 3 bases, 4 bases remained unmatched. The CDR3 is 15 amino acids. Here the CDR3 reads CASRPGTSGYNEQFF. The CDR3 bases are TGTGCCAGCAGACCCGGGACTAGCGGCTACAATGAGCAGTTCTTC.

This chain connects TRBV14 to TRBJ1-2; 7 bases fit TRBD1. Trimming took 7 bases from V and 8 from J; bases not matched to a gene: 10. The V gene's germline CDR1 is SGHDN and CDR2 FVKESK. This CDR3 comprises 13 residues. CDR3 sequence (DNA): TGTGCCAGCACCCTGACAGGGACGGGCGGCTACACCTTC. This codes for CASTLTGTGGYTF.

The chain couples TRBV30 to TRBJ2-5; D possibly corresponds to TRBD2 (6 bases). Germline values: CDR1 GTSNPN, CDR2 SVGIG (reference sequence). The CDR3 runs to 14 residues. V shed 3 bases and J shed 5 bases, with 16 bases lying between them. CDR3 DNA: TGTGCCTGGAGAAGTCCCCTAGCGCGGGAGACCCAGTACTTC. Its protein product is CAWRSPLARETQYF. Based on the CDR3 plus reference TRBV30 and TRBJ2-5, the full variable domain is SQTIHQWPATLVQPVGSPLSLECTVEGTSNPNLYWYRQAAGRGLQLLFYSVGIGQISSEVPQNLSASRPQDRQFILSSKKLLLSDSGFYLCAWRSPLARETQYFGPGTRLLVL.

CDR3 sequence reads: CASSEVAAHEQYF. CDR3 sequence (DNA): TGTGCCAGCAGTGAGGTGGCCGCTCACGAGCAGTACTTC. V usage is TRBV6-1 and J usage is TRBJ2-7; D is ambiguous. This CDR3 is built from 13 residues. Trimming took 3 bases from V and 5 from J, leaving 11 bases between them. CDR1 is MNHNS and CDR2 is SASEGT in the germline V gene.

J is TRBJ2-2 and V is TRBV2; tentative D call: TRBD1 (5 bases). CDR1 is SNHLY, CDR2 FYNNEI, per germline. V was clipped by 5 bases and J by 1 base, with 8 bases between them. The CDR3 extends over 14 amino acids. The CDR3 region has the DNA TGTGCCAGCAGTCTCGACAGGAACACCGGGGAGCTGTTTTTT. Protein: CASSLDRNTGELFF.

Regarding this clone: The junction differs from germline at one of its ends, possibly a read error. The chain recombines TRBV15 with TRBJ1-1; possibly TRBD1 for D (6 bases). The CDR3 covers 16 residues. Germline CDR1 and CDR2: LNHNV and YYDKDF (reference sequence). CDR3 sequence reads: CATCRDLGRGNTEAFF. DNA of the CDR3: TGTGCCACCTGCAGAGATCTTGGCAGGGGGAACACTGAAGCTTTCTTT. The full variable domain, in which reference TRBV15 and TRBJ1-1 provide the parts outside the CDR3, is DAMVIQNPRYQVTQFGKPVTLSCSQTLNHNVMYWYQQKSSQAPKLLFHYYDKDFNNEADTPDNFQSRRPNTSFCFLDIRSPGLGDTAMYLCATCRDLGRGNTEAFFGQGTRLTVV.

J is TRBJ2-7 and V is TRBV28; D is possibly TRBD1 (6 bases). V was trimmed by 7 bases and J by 1 base, leaving 11 bases between them. Germline CDR1 reads MDHEN; CDR2 reads SYDVKM. CDR3 size: 13 residues. CDR3 amino acids: CASTRGFSYEQYF. CDR3 DNA sequence: TGTGCCAGCACTAGGGGGTTTTCCTACGAGCAGTACTTC.